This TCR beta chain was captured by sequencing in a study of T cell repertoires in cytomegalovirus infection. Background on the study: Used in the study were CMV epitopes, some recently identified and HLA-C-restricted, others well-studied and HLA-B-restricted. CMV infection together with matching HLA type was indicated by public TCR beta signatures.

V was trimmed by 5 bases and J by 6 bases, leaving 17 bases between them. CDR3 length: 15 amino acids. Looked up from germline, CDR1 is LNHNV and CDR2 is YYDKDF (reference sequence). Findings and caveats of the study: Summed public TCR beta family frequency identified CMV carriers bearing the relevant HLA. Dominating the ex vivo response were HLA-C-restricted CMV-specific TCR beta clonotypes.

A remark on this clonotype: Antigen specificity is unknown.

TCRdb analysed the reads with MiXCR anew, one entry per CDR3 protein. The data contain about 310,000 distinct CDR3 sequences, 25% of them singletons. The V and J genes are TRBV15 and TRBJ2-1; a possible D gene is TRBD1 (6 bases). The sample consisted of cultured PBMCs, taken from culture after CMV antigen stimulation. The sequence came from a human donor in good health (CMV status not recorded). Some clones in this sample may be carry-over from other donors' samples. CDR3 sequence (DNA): TGTGCCACCAGCGACAGGTTCTCCCGTTCCAATGAGCAGTTCTTC. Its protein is CATSDRFSRSNEQFF. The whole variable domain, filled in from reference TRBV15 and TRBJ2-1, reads DAMVIQNPRYQVTQFGKPVTLSCSQTLNHNVMYWYQQKSSQAPKLLFHYYDKDFNNEADTPDNFQSRRPNTSFCFLDIRSPGLGDTAMYLCATSDRFSRSNEQFFGPGTRLTVL.